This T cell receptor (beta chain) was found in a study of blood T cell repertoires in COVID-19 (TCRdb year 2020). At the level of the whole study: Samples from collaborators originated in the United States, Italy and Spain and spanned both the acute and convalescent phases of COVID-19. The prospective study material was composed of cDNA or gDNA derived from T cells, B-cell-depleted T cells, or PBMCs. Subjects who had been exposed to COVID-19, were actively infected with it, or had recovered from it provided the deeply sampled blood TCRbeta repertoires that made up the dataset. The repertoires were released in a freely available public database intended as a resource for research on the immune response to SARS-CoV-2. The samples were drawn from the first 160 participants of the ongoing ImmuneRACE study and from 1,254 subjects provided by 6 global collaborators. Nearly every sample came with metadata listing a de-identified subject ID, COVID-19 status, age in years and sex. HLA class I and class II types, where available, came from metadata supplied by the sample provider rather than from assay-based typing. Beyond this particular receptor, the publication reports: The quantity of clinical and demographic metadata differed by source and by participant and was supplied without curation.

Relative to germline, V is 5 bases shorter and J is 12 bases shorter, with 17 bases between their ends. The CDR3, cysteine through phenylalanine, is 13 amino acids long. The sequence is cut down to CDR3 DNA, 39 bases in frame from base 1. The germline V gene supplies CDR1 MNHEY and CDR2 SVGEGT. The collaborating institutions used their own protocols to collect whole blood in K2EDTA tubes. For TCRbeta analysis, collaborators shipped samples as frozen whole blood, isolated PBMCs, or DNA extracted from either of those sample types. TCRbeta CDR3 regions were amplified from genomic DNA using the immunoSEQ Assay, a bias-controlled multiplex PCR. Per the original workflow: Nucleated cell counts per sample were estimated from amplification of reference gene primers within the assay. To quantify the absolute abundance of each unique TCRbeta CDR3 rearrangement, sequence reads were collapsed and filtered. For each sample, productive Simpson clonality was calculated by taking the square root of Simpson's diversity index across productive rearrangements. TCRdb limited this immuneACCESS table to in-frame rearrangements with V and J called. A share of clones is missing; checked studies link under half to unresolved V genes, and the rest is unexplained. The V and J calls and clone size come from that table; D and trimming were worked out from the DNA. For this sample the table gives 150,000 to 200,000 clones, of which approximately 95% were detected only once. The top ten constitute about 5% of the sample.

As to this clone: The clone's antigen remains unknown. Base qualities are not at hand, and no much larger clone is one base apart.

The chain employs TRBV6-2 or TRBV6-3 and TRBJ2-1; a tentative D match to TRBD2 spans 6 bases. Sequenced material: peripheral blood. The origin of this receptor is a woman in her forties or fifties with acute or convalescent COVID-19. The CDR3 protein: CASSPGTLSGQFF. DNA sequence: TGTGCCAGCAGTCCAGGGACTTTGTCGGGGCAGTTCTTC.